The rows below give T cell receptor beta chains drawn from one sample of a study of blood T cell repertoires in COVID-19. Assay used: immunoSEQ multiplex PCR; TCRdb lists only in-frame clones, some missing. The sample has approximately 240,000 clones; 70% to 85% are singletons. The sample consisted of peripheral blood. These TCRs come from a woman between 40 and 55 years old who had recovered from COVID-19. Both conserved end residues are part of each CDR3. D genes are given only for firm matches. Clone size, where shown, is once, few, many, or a class for clones that have expanded.

V gene,clone size,CDR3 length,D gene,J gene,CDR3 protein,CDR3 DNA
TRBV30,.,13,.,TRBJ1-2,CAWGAGTNYGYTF,TGTGCCTGGGGGGCAGGGACAAACTATGGCTACACCTTC
TRBV7-2,.,15,TRBD2,TRBJ2-5,CASSQGLAGGETQYF,TGTGCCAGCAGCCAGGGACTAGCGGGGGGCGAGACCCAGTACTTC
TRBV30,.,16,.,TRBJ1-5,CAWSVLSRGVGQPQHF,TGTGCCTGGAGTGTACTTTCCAGGGGTGTAGGTCAGCCCCAGCATTTT
TRBV19,.,14,TRBD2,TRBJ2-5,CASSGTSGGETQYF,TGTGCCAGTAGTGGGACTAGCGGGGGGGAGACCCAGTACTTC
TRBV15,.,17,TRBD2,TRBJ2-3,CATSRDGTSGGTDTQYF,TGTGCCACCAGCAGAGATGGGACTAGCGGAGGCACAGATACGCAGTATTTT
TRBV12-3/TRBV12-4,.,13,.,TRBJ2-5,CASKRGYQETQYF,TGTGCCAGCAAAAGGGGTTACCAAGAGACCCAGTACTTC
TRBV19,.,13,.,TRBJ2-7,CASRHSGSYEQYF,TGTGCCAGTAGGCACTCGGGATCCTACGAGCAGTACTTC
TRBV29-1,.,14,.,TRBJ1-5,CSYLDIRNDQPQHF,TGCAGCTACCTGGACATCCGCAATGATCAGCCCCAGCATTTT
TRBV5-1,few,14,.,TRBJ2-3,CASSFAGFTDTQYF,TGCGCCAGCAGCTTCGCGGGATTTACAGATACGCAGTATTTT
TRBV7-2,.,14,TRBD1,TRBJ2-7,CASRNPGQGPGQYF,TGTGCCAGCAGGAACCCGGGACAGGGTCCGGGGCAGTACTTC
TRBV9,.,14,.,TRBJ1-2,CASSGPQDRQGYTF,TGTGCCAGCAGCGGCCCCCAAGACAGACAGGGCTACACCTTC
TRBV2,once,15,TRBD1,TRBJ2-3,CASTEGTASSDTQYF,TGTGCCAGCACCGAAGGGACAGCAAGTTCAGATACGCAGTATTTT
TRBV29-1,few,13,TRBD1,TRBJ1-1,CSVDGQGVTEAFF,TGCAGCGTTGACGGACAGGGAGTCACTGAAGCTTTCTTT
TRBV9,.,14,.,TRBJ2-7,CASSADSPGYEQYF,TGTGCCAGCAGCGCCGACTCGCCGGGGTACGAGCAGTACTTC
TRBV7-2,.,15,.,TRBJ1-2,CASTRTAQGVHGYTF,TGTGCCAGCACCCGAACGGCACAGGGAGTCCATGGCTACACCTTC
TRBV1,.,17,.,TRBJ2-3,CTSSQEFWVRGTDTQYF,TGCACCAGCAGCCAAGAGTTTTGGGTCAGGGGCACAGATACGCAGTATTTT
TRBV19,.,14,.,TRBJ1-2,CASSIRQANYGYTF,TGTGCCAGTAGTATCAGACAGGCAAACTATGGCTACACCTTC
TRBV19,.,15,.,TRBJ2-2,CASSSLALTQEELFF,TGTGCCAGTAGTTCACTAGCCTTAACGCAGGAGGAGCTGTTTTTT
TRBV18,.,13,.,TRBJ2-3,CASSPILSDTQYF,TGTGCCAGCTCACCAATCCTTTCAGATACGCAGTATTTT
TRBV5-1,.,15,TRBD1,TRBJ2-2,CASSLGTGLTGELFF,TGCGCCAGCAGCTTGGGGACAGGGCTCACCGGGGAGCTGTTTTTT
TRBV13,.,14,.,TRBJ2-7,CASSLGLTGYEQYF,TGTGCCAGCAGCTTAGGCCTTACCGGCTACGAGCAGTACTTC
TRBV14,.,13,.,TRBJ1-2,CASSQDQYYGYTF,TGTGCCAGCAGCCAAGACCAGTACTATGGCTACACCTTC
TRBV13,.,15,.,TRBJ2-2,CASSLLQGNTGELFF,TGTGCCAGCAGCTTATTGCAGGGGAACACCGGGGAGCTGTTTTTT
TRBV7-2,.,17,.,TRBJ2-2,CASSRRVGGTNTGELFF,TGTGCCAGCAGCAGACGGGTGGGCGGGACGAACACCGGGGAGCTGTTTTTT
TRBV18,.,15,.,TRBJ2-2,CASSNRQGNTGELFF,TGTGCCAGCTCTAACCGGCAGGGCAACACCGGGGAGCTGTTTTTT
TRBV6-5,few,14,TRBD1,TRBJ1-2,CASKLTGELSGYTF,TGTGCCAGCAAACTGACAGGGGAGTTGAGTGGCTACACCTTC
TRBV11-1,once,14,.,TRBJ2-7,CASSLGGLPYEQYF,TGTGCCAGCAGCTTAGGAGGGTTGCCCTACGAGCAGTACTTC
TRBV18,few,18,TRBD2,TRBJ2-2,CASSAPGLAGAGSGELFF,TGTGCCAGCTCAGCCCCTGGACTAGCGGGGGCCGGTAGCGGGGAGCTGTTTTTT
TRBV15,once,15,TRBD2,TRBJ2-3,CATSPSGGVTDTQYF,TGTGCCACCAGCCCAAGCGGGGGAGTCACAGATACGCAGTATTTT
TRBV19,.,13,.,TRBJ1-6,CASSIQHDSPLHF,TGTGCCAGTAGTATCCAACATGATTCACCCCTCCACTTT
TRBV2,.,17,.,TRBJ2-1,CASKLTEGGISYNEQFF,TGTGCCAGCAAACTGACCGAGGGGGGGATATCCTACAATGAGCAGTTCTTC
TRBV5-4,.,13,.,TRBJ1-1,CASSPDWNTEAFF,TGTGCCAGCAGCCCGGACTGGAACACTGAAGCTTTCTTT
TRBV6-5,.,15,TRBD2,TRBJ2-7,CASKLAGGPLYEQYF,TGTGCCAGCAAACTAGCGGGGGGGCCTCTTTACGAGCAGTACTTC
TRBV10-2,.,15,.,TRBJ2-7,CASREDGTQPYEQYF,TGCGCCAGCAGAGAAGACGGGACACAACCCTACGAGCAGTACTTC
TRBV25-1,once,12,.,TRBJ2-7,CASNDGDYEQYF,TGTGCCAGCAACGACGGAGACTACGAGCAGTACTTC
TRBV18,.,14,.,TRBJ1-3,CASSPGASLDTIYF,TGTGCCAGCTCACCGGGGGCAAGTTTAGACACCATATATTTT
TRBV7-2,.,14,TRBD1,TRBJ1-4,CASSSGTTGTELFF,TGTGCCAGCAGCTCCGGAACAACCGGGACAGAACTGTTTTTT
TRBV4-3,.,15,TRBD1,TRBJ2-3,CASSQGQGEIDTQYF,TGCGCCAGCAGCCAAGGACAGGGGGAGATAGATACGCAGTATTTT
TRBV6-1,.,16,.,TRBJ2-1,CASSDGYRALHNEQFF,TGTGCCAGCAGTGACGGATACAGGGCACTCCACAATGAGCAGTTCTTC
TRBV5-1,.,15,TRBD1,TRBJ2-7,CASSLSTGQIYEQYF,TGCGCCAGCAGCTTGTCAACGGGACAGATTTACGAGCAGTACTTC
TRBV10-3,.,16,TRBD1,TRBJ1-2,CAITEGQEEGFYGYTF,TGTGCCATCACCGAGGGACAGGAGGAAGGTTTTTATGGCTACACCTTC
TRBV9,.,15,.,TRBJ2-5,CASSVEGGQQETQYF,TGTGCCAGCAGCGTAGAGGGGGGGCAGCAAGAGACCCAGTACTTC
TRBV10-3,.,12,.,TRBJ1-6,CAISGLDSPLHF,TGTGCCATCAGTGGGTTAGATTCACCCCTCCACTTT
TRBV19,.,16,.,TRBJ1-5,CASSVRDNYSNQPQHF,TGTGCCAGTAGTGTCCGGGACAATTATAGCAATCAGCCCCAGCATTTT
TRBV19,once,14,TRBD1,TRBJ1-6,CASAETGGNSPLHF,TGTGCCAGTGCTGAGACAGGGGGGAATTCACCCCTCCACTTT
TRBV7-2,once,15,.,TRBJ2-5,CASSLVLSRGETQYF,TGTGCCAGCAGCTTAGTATTGTCTAGAGGAGAGACCCAGTACTTC
TRBV5-8,.,20,.,TRBJ1-2,CASRPKVGQTQITGDYGYTF,TGTGCCAGCAGACCCAAGGTTGGCCAGACACAAATAACCGGTGACTATGGCTACACCTTC
TRBV7-2,.,18,TRBD2,TRBJ2-3,CASSLEGLESASTDTQYF,TGTGCCAGCAGCTTAGAGGGACTAGAGTCCGCTTCCACAGATACGCAGTATTTT
TRBV24-1,.,14,TRBD1,TRBJ1-5,CATRWTGGIQPQHF,TGTGCCACGAGGTGGACAGGGGGAATTCAGCCCCAGCATTTT
TRBV28,few,14,.,TRBJ1-5,CASTSGTRSQPQHF,TGTGCCAGCACCTCGGGGACAAGGAGTCAGCCCCAGCATTTT
TRBV11-1,.,14,TRBD2,TRBJ2-3,CASNGLAGTDTQYF,TGTGCCAGCAACGGACTAGCGGGCACAGATACGCAGTATTTT
TRBV7-9,.,14,TRBD1,TRBJ1-2,CASSVAGTGEGYTF,TGTGCCAGCAGCGTAGCCGGGACAGGGGAGGGCTACACCTTC
TRBV10-3,.,16,.,TRBJ1-4,CAISDRSKGANEKLFF,TGTGCCATCAGTGATAGGTCTAAAGGGGCTAATGAAAAACTGTTTTTT
TRBV29-1,.,11,.,TRBJ2-5,CSVDSQETQYF,TGCAGCGTCGACAGCCAAGAGACCCAGTACTTC